This T cell receptor (beta chain) was recorded in a study of blood T cell repertoires in COVID-19. Overall study context: In each case, the material was cDNA or gDNA derived from T cells, B-cell-depleted T cells, or PBMCs.

Germline CDR1 and CDR2: SGDLS and YYNGEE. V lost 0 bases to trimming and J lost 8 bases, with 12 bases between them. The CDR3 loop spans 14 amino acids. Clones were sequenced by immunoSEQ multiplex PCR, and TCRdb holds only the in-frame ones, with some missing. The sample records some 320,000 clones, 90% being singletons. Study members were between about 18 and 95 years old and lived in 20 to 25 US regions. Donors in Cohort 3 counted as recovered after two negative PCRs, clearance, or symptom resolution. The specimen was PBMCs or T cells enriched from blood (not recorded which). The sequence was obtained from a man aged 60 to 69 who had recovered from COVID-19. The chain recombines TRBV9 with TRBJ2-1; D is unresolved. The CDR3 region has the DNA TGTGCCAGCAGCGTAGGTGGTAGCCCCGATGAGCAGTTCTTC. Translating gives CASSVGGSPDEQFF.